One sample yielded the 26 T cell receptor beta chains listed below, sequenced in a study of OX40 agonist ivuxolimab in advanced cancers. TCRdb's table, derived via immunoSEQ multiplex PCR, lists solely in-frame clones and lacks some. The sample includes roughly 81,000 clones, 70% to 90% of them seen just once. The sequences come from CD4+ or CD8+ T cells sorted from blood, collected in a trial of the OX40 agonist ivuxolimab. The receptors originated from an adult with an advanced solid tumor such as melanoma, head and neck, liver or kidney cancer.

The V call is TRBV5-4, the J call TRBJ1-3, with 8 positions matching TRBD1. CDR3 length: 14 residues. Per the germline V gene, CDR1 is SGHNT and CDR2 is YYREEE (reference sequence). V trimming: 4 bases; J trimming: 6 bases; junction bases outside the gene matches: 6. This CDR3 reads CASSQDRVANTIYF. DNA of the CDR3: TGTGCCAGCAGCCAGGACAGGGTTGCAAACACCATATATTTT. Supplemented by reference TRBV5-4 and TRBJ1-3, the full variable domain reads ETGVTQSPTHLIKTRGQQVTLRCSSQSGHNTVSWYQQALGQGPQFIFQYYREEENGRGNFPPRFSGLQFPNYSSELNVNALELDDSALYLCASSQDRVANTIYFGEGSWLTVV.

This clone was seen once. V usage is TRBV27 and J usage is TRBJ2-7; 13 bases are a match to TRBD2. The CDR3 length is 17 residues. Germline lookup yields CDR1 MNHEY and CDR2 SMNVEV (reference sequence). The J segment lost 0 bases and the V segment lost 5 bases, leaving 7 bases of the junction unmatched. In DNA form, the CDR3 reads TGTGCCAGCAGTCTTCATGGGACTAGCGGGACCTCCTACGAGCAGTACTTC. Translated: CASSLHGTSGTSYEQYF.

This rearrangement joins TRBV9 to TRBJ1-2; D unclear. V lost 0 bases and J 4 bases, leaving 13 bases between the germline ends. The CDR3 has 15 amino acids. CDR1 SGDLS and CDR2 YYNGEE come from the germline V gene. The chain's CDR3 is CASSVAASTTYGYTF. The DNA for the CDR3 is TGTGCCAGCAGCGTAGCGGCCTCAACTACCTATGGCTACACCTTC. Based on the CDR3 plus reference TRBV9 and TRBJ1-2, the full variable domain is DSGVTQTPKHLITATGQRVTLRCSPRSGDLSVYWYQQSLDQGLQFLIQYYNGEERAKGNILERFSAQQFPDLHSELNLSSLELGDSALYFCASSVAASTTYGYTFGSGTRLTVV.

This clone was seen only once. The chain employs TRBV19 and TRBJ1-5; 10 nucleotides align to TRBD1. CDR1 and CDR2 (germline): LNHDA, SQIVND (reference sequence). This CDR3 contains 16 residues. The V and J ends lost 5 bases and 0 bases, in that order; junction bases with no gene match: 4. The CDR3 bases are TGTGCCAGTAGTGTAGGGACAGGGGATAGCAATCAGCCCCAGCATTTT. Its protein is CASSVGTGDSNQPQHF.

This chain uses TRBV11-2 with TRBJ1-1; 7 bases map to TRBD1. Germline V gives CDR1 SGHAT, CDR2 FQNNGV. V was pared by 3 bases and J by 4 bases, with 5 bases of the junction left unmatched. This CDR3 comprises 14 residues. The CDR3 sequence: CASSFTGEGTEAFF. CDR3 sequence (DNA): TGTGCCAGCAGCTTTACAGGGGAGGGCACTGAAGCTTTCTTT.

The rearrangement joins TRBV5-8 to TRBJ1-3; 8 nucleotides match TRBD1. With 0 bases clipped from V and 3 bases from J, the junction kept 5 bases outside the gene matches. This CDR3 contains 16 residues. Germline CDR1 and CDR2: SGHTS and YDEGEE. The CDR3 sequence is CASSLVAGGFGNTIYF. The DNA of the CDR3 is TGTGCCAGCAGCTTGGTGGCAGGGGGCTTTGGAAACACCATATATTTT.

The chain links TRBV5-1 to TRBJ2-1; 11 bases align to TRBD1. V lost 4 bases, J lost 7 bases, and 7 bases stayed unmatched. The germline V gene has CDR1 SGHRS and CDR2 YFSETQ. The CDR3 sequence is 15 residues long. The CDR3 DNA is TGCGCCAGCAGCATCCCCGGGACAGGGGGGAATGAGCAGTTCTTC. Translated: CASSIPGTGGNEQFF.

The V gene is TRBV9, the J gene TRBJ1-4; unclear D gene. CDR1 is SGDLS, CDR2 YYNGEE, per germline. Trimming left V 5 bases short and J 7 bases short, with 15 bases between. This CDR3 is 14 amino acids long. The CDR3, as DNA: TGTGCCAGCAGTCGTGAAGACGGGAGTGAAAAACTGTTTTTT. Encoded protein: CASSREDGSEKLFF.

V and J are TRBV6-1 and TRBJ2-6; D is possibly TRBD1 (6 bases). Deletions cut 2 bases from V and 2 bases from J, with 10 bases between. The CDR3 extends over 16 amino acids. Germline loops: CDR1 MNHNS, CDR2 SASEGT. For the CDR3, the DNA is TGTGCCAGCAGTGAAACCCCAGGGGCTGGGGCCAACGTCCTGACTTTC. Encoded protein: CASSETPGAGANVLTF.

The V gene is TRBV5-1, the J gene TRBJ2-2, with 10 bases identical to TRBD2. Per the germline V gene, CDR1 is SGHRS and CDR2 is YFSETQ. The CDR3 is made up of 16 amino acids. V gave up 2 bases and J gave up 8 bases; unmatched junction bases: 9. The CDR3 DNA reads as TGCGCCAGCAGCTTCGGAGCGGGAGGGCCCTCAGGGGAGCTGTTTTTT. It yields the protein CASSFGAGGPSGELFF. Full variable domain (outside the CDR3, taken from reference TRBV5-1 and TRBJ2-2): KAGVTQTPRYLIKTRGQQVTLSCSPISGHRSVSWYQQTPGQGLQFLFEYFSETQRNKGNFPGRFSGRQFSNSRSEMNVSTLELGDSALYLCASSFGAGGPSGELFFGEGSRLTVL.

V is TRBV4-1 and J is TRBJ2-3; weak D call: TRBD2 (6 bases). V shed 1 base and J shed 5 bases, with 10 bases lying between them. The CDR3 has 14 amino acids. Germline lookup yields CDR1 MGHRA and CDR2 YSYEKL. In nucleotides, the CDR3 is TGCGCCAGCAGCCAAGCGGGAGAAGTAGATACGCAGTATTTT. It specifies CASSQAGEVDTQYF.

V is TRBV6-5 and J is TRBJ1-6; D not certain. Trimming cost V 6 bases and J 0 bases, with 9 bases left between them. The CDR3 runs 15 residues. Germline-derived CDR1 and CDR2 are MNHEY and SVGAGI. The CDR3 spells CASSLRSSYNSPLHF. The CDR3 DNA reads TGTGCCAGCAGCCTCAGGAGCTCCTATAATTCACCCCTCCACTTT.

In its sample, this clone was seen a few times. The chain has TRBV6-4 and TRBJ1-4, with a possible D match to TRBD1 (5 bases). The CDR3 runs 18 residues. Trimming left V 6 bases short and J 0 bases short, with 20 bases between. Germline CDR1 reads MRHNA; CDR2 reads SNTAGT. The DNA of the CDR3 is TGTGCCAGCAGCCCCGTTCGCATTGGGGGAGCAACTAATGAAAAACTGTTTTTT. Translated, it gives CASSPVRIGGATNEKLFF.

The V gene is TRBV5-1, the J gene TRBJ2-3, with 10 bases that match TRBD2. V dropped 1 base and J dropped 1; count of bases not matched to a gene: 0. Germline-derived CDR1 and CDR2 are SGHRS and YFSETQ. The CDR3 spans 15 residues. This chain's CDR3 is CASSLTSGGTDTQYF. The CDR3 DNA reads TGCGCCAGCAGCTTGACTAGCGGGGGCACAGATACGCAGTATTTT.

The chain employs TRBV13 and TRBJ2-5, with D uncertain. Looked up from germline, CDR1 is PRHDT and CDR2 is FYEKMQ (reference sequence). CDR3 size: 13 residues. The V and J ends lost 7 bases and 0 bases respectively, with 9 bases between them. The CDR3 protein is CASTRQYQETQYF. The CDR3 DNA reads as TGTGCCAGCACTCGACAATACCAAGAGACCCAGTACTTC.

This clone was found a few times. The V call is TRBV9, the J call TRBJ2-2; TRBD1 is a possible D gene (5 bases). Germline loops: CDR1 SGDLS, CDR2 YYNGEE. The CDR3 is 15 residues long. Trimming cost V 3 bases and J 6 bases, with 15 bases left between them. The CDR3: CASSDQFRVSGELFF. CDR3 nucleotides: TGTGCCAGCAGCGATCAATTCAGGGTTTCCGGGGAGCTGTTTTTT. The whole variable domain, remainder taken from reference TRBV9 and TRBJ2-2, is DSGVTQTPKHLITATGQRVTLRCSPRSGDLSVYWYQQSLDQGLQFLIQYYNGEERAKGNILERFSAQQFPDLHSELNLSSLELGDSALYFCASSDQFRVSGELFFGEGSRLTVL.

The chain carries TRBV5-1 and TRBJ2-2; tentatively, D is TRBD1 (5 bases). Deletions cut 1 base from V and 4 bases from J, with 11 bases between. Germline-derived CDR1 and CDR2 are SGHRS and YFSETQ. The CDR3 covers 15 residues. DNA for the CDR3: TGCGCCAGCAGCTTGTCAGGGTTGCGCACCGGGGAGCTGTTTTTT. Protein product: CASSLSGLRTGELFF.

The chain employs TRBV11-2 and TRBJ1-4; no clear D gene. The V end was cut by 5 bases, the J end by 4 bases, with 17 bases between. The V gene's germline CDR1 is SGHAT and CDR2 FQNNGV. This CDR3 is built from 16 residues. The CDR3 DNA reads as TGTGCCAGCAGCCCAGCCCCCACAGATATTAATGAAAAACTGTTTTTT. Translated: CASSPAPTDINEKLFF.

The CDR3 coding sequence is TGCGCCAGCAGCTTGGTTGGGGGACCCACCTACGAGCAGTACTTC. Translating it yields CASSLVGGPTYEQYF. This chain links TRBV5-1 with TRBJ2-5, with D perhaps given as TRBD1 or TRBD2 (5 bases each). The J call is uncertain, as TRBJ2-7 better fits the DNA end. CDR1 SGHRS and CDR2 YFSETQ come from the germline V gene. This CDR3 comprises 15 residues.

The rearrangement uses TRBV19 and TRBJ2-7; TRBD1 matches at 7 bases. This CDR3 region has 13 residues. Germline V CDR1 and CDR2: LNHDA, SQIVND (reference sequence). With V trimmed by 5 bases and J by 0 bases, 1 base remained unmatched. The CDR3 here is CASSRDSSYEQYF. CDR3 DNA: TGTGCCAGTAGTCGGGACAGCTCCTACGAGCAGTACTTC.

V is TRBV6-6 and J is TRBJ1-4; D not resolved. The CDR3 runs 15 residues. Germline assignment: CDR1 MNHNY and CDR2 SVGAGI (reference sequence). V was cut by 2 bases and J by 0 bases, with 7 bases left in between. CDR3 coding DNA: TGTGCCAGCAGTTACAACAGTGCAACTAATGAAAAACTGTTTTTT. This codes for CASSYNSATNEKLFF.

V gene TRBV27 combines with J gene TRBJ1-2, with 8 bases fitting TRBD1. This CDR3 contains 13 residues. Germline loops: CDR1 MNHEY, CDR2 SMNVEV (reference sequence). Losses at the gene ends were 6 bases for V and 8 bases for J; bases not matched to a gene: 8. The CDR3 here is CASRYRGFGGYTF. The CDR3 DNA is TGTGCCAGCAGATACAGGGGGTTCGGGGGCTACACCTTC.

V is TRBV9 and J is TRBJ2-3, with TRBD2 matching over 8 bases. There are 14 residues in the CDR3. Germline loops: CDR1 SGDLS, CDR2 YYNGEE. V was clipped by 0 bases and J by 6 bases; unmatched bases: 3. CDR3 sequence: CASSVAGGPDTQYF. DNA of the CDR3: TGTGCCAGCAGCGTAGCGGGGGGGCCTGATACGCAGTATTTT.

The V and J genes are TRBV5-1 and TRBJ2-5, with unresolved D. The DNA matches TRBJ2-7 better at its end, which makes the J call doubtful. The CDR3 spans 14 residues. CDR1 is SGHRS, CDR2 YFSETQ, per germline. The CDR3 spells CASYPGLSSYEQYF. CDR3 in DNA: TGCGCCAGCTATCCGGGTCTTAGCTCATACGAGCAGTACTTC.

V gene TRBV2 combines with J gene TRBJ2-7, with 12 positions matching TRBD2. The CDR3 runs 17 residues. Germline CDR1 SNHLY, CDR2 FYNNEI. With V trimmed by 5 bases and J by 2 bases, 10 bases remained unmatched. CDR3 sequence: CASSSTSGGPTAYEQYF. As DNA, the CDR3 is TGTGCCAGCAGTTCTACTAGCGGGGGGCCTACCGCCTACGAGCAGTACTTC.

The chain joins TRBV6-6 to TRBJ1-4; no reliable D call. Trimming shortened V by 7 bases and J by 4 bases, and 13 bases separated the two germline ends. Germline CDR1 reads MNHNY; CDR2 reads SVGAGI (reference sequence). The CDR3 contains 14 residues. The CDR3 bases are TGTGCCAGCACCCCTTTGAGACTTAATGAAAAACTGTTTTTT. Protein sequence: CASTPLRLNEKLFF.